The 9 T cell receptor beta chains presented below share a single source sample, sequenced in a study of regulatory T cells in long-lasting Graves disease. Time point meaning: persistent/refractory GD, antithyroid drugs over 5 years with positive TRAb. PBMC RNA served as the TCR library source. CDR3 regions were amplified by Arm-PCR using iRepertoire HTBI primers to build TCR beta libraries. TCRdb used MiXCR to reprocess the multiplex PCR reads, holding one entry per CDR3 protein. In the table there are about 660,000 distinct CDR3 sequences, 30% of which are singletons. The input for sequencing was peripheral blood mononuclear cells (PBMCs), taken when the disease was refractory, from a patient treated with antithyroid drugs. Receptors were obtained from a female donor with Graves disease.

The rearrangement joins TRBV18 to TRBJ1-1; maybe TRBD1 (6 bases). Trimming removed 3 bases at V and 4 bases at J, with 9 bases between. Looked up from germline, CDR1 is KGHSH and CDR2 is LQKENI. This CDR3 is 13 amino acids long. The CDR3 sequence is CASSPSQGTEAFF. The CDR3 DNA reads as TGTGCCAGCTCACCTTCACAGGGCACTGAAGCTTTCTTT.

This chain uses TRBV9 with TRBJ2-1; D not resolved. The CDR3 is 12 residues long. Deletions cut 7 bases from V and 5 bases from J, with 10 bases between. Germline assignment: CDR1 SGDLS and CDR2 YYNGEE. The CDR3 is CASSFSDNEQFF. CDR3 in DNA: TGTGCCAGCTCCTTCTCGGACAATGAGCAGTTCTTC.

This clonotype was observed a few times. The rearrangement links TRBV28 to TRBJ1-5; D gene ambiguous. This CDR3 is built from 14 residues. Germline CDR1 is MDHEN and CDR2 is SYDVKM. Deletions cut 4 bases from V and 8 bases from J, with 15 bases between. The CDR3, as DNA: TGTGCCAGCAGTTCCGGACGCGGAAACAAGCCCCAGCATTTT. Its protein is CASSSGRGNKPQHF.

On this clonotype: The conserved closing phenylalanine or tryptophan is absent in this CDR3, likely reflecting a read error. V usage is TRBV29-1 and J usage is TRBJ1-2; no clear D gene. V was cut by 4 bases and J by 3 bases, with 12 bases left in between. The CDR3 extends over 13 amino acids. Looked up from germline, CDR1 is SQVTM and CDR2 is ANQGSEA. In DNA form, the CDR3 reads TGCAGCGTTGGGCCCATCTTACACTATGGCTACACCCTC. Translated: CSVGPILHYGYTL.

As to this clonotype: Since a much larger clone is just one base distant, this may be a read error. This chain uses TRBV6-2 or TRBV6-3 with TRBJ2-1, with 8 bases lining up with TRBD2. The CDR3 length is 14 residues. Germline assignment: CDR1 MNHEY and CDR2 SVGEGT. Losses at the gene ends were 5 bases for V and 10 bases for J; bases not matched to a gene: 10. This chain's CDR3 is CASSPSGSDYEQFF. Here the CDR3 DNA reads TGTGCCAGCAGTCCTAGCGGGTCCGACTACGAGCAGTTCTTC.

This clonotype is a singleton in its sample. V gene TRBV10-1 combines with J gene TRBJ2-7, with 13 bases aligning to TRBD2. J lost 6 bases, V lost 8 bases, and 4 bases had no gene match. The CDR3 is 13 amino acids. Germline values: CDR1 WNHNN, CDR2 SYGVQD (reference sequence). The CDR3 bases are TGCGCCAGCCGGACTAGCGGGAGTTCCGAGCAGTACTTC. Translation: CASRTSGSSEQYF.

The V call is TRBV20-1, the J call TRBJ2-2; D ambiguous. V was clipped by 2 bases and J by 6 bases, with 10 bases between them. CDR3 size: 13 residues. The germline V gene has CDR1 DFQATT and CDR2 SNEGSKA (reference sequence). The CDR3 region is CSARPNLAGELFF. The CDR3 nucleotides are TGCAGTGCTAGACCCAACCTGGCCGGGGAGCTGTTTTTT.

This clonotype was counted at least ten times. This chain links TRBV12-3 or TRBV12-4 with TRBJ1-5; 12 bases are shared with TRBD1. V lost 8 bases to trimming and J lost 6 bases; unmatched junction nucleotides: 2. The CDR3 extends over 13 amino acids. This CDR3 reads CASGDRGRQPQHF. The CDR3 region has the DNA TGTGCCAGCGGGGACAGGGGGCGTCAGCCCCAGCATTTT.

J is TRBJ2-2 and V is TRBV5-1, with TRBD1 matching 11 bases. The V gene end was trimmed by 4 bases and the J gene end by 2 bases; junction bases not matched to a gene: 4. Germline V CDR1 and CDR2: SGHRS, YFSETQ. The CDR3 sequence is 16 residues long. CDR3 bases: TGCGCCAGCAGCACGGACAGGGGGCTAAACACCGGGGAGCTGTTTTTT. This codes for CASSTDRGLNTGELFF.